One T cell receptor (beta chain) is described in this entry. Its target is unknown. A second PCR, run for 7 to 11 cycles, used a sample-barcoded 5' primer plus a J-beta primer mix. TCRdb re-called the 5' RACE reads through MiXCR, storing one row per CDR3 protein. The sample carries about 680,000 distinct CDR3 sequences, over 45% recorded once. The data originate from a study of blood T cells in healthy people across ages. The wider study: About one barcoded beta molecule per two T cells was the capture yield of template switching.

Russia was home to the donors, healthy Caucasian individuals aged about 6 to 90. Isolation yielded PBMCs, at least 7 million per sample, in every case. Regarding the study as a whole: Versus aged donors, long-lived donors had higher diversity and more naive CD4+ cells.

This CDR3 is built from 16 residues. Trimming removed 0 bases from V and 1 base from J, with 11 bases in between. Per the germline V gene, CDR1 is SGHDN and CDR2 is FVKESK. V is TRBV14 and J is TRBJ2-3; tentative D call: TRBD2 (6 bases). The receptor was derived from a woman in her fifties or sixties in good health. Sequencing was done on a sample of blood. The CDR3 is CASSQDEEGRTDTQYF. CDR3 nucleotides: TGTGCCAGCAGCCAAGATGAGGAGGGGCGCACAGATACGCAGTATTTT.